Below, 29 T cell receptor beta chains from the same sample are listed, as sequenced in a study of tumor-infiltrating lymphocytes in primary liver carcinoma. The authors made TCR beta cDNA from around 500 ng total RNA with a constant-region primer. Three rounds of nested multiplex PCR with slightly modified ARM-PCR produced TCR beta libraries. TRBV1-TRBV30 forward primers paired with a C-beta reverse primer were used in the first two PCR rounds, which ran approximately 10 cycles each. Using its own MiXCR run on the multiplex PCR reads, TCRdb lists one record per CDR3 protein. The sample yields about 210,000 distinct CDR3 sequences, over 80% seen once. The approximately 17-34 mg bulk tissue piece was not sorted before simultaneous RNA and DNA extraction. The sample consisted of tumor tissue from primary liver carcinoma. Receptors were obtained from a middle-aged man with primary liver carcinoma and hepatitis B virus infection.

This clonotype came up once. A read error may explain this, as a much larger clone is one base away. The rearrangement uses TRBV7-9 and TRBJ2-2; D is uncertain. The CDR3 is 14 residues long. The germline V gene encodes CDR1 SEHNR and CDR2 FQNEAQ (reference sequence). This CDR3 reads CASNLFANTGELFF. The CDR3 nucleotides are TGTGCCAGCAACTTATTTGCGAACACCGGGGAGCTGTTTTTT.

CDR3 sequence reads: CASSLLGGRHEETQYF. The CDR3, as DNA: TGTGCCAGCAGTTTATTAGGCGGGAGACACGAAGAGACCCAGTACTTC. The chain combines TRBV12-3 or TRBV12-4 with TRBJ2-5; 7 bases align to TRBD2. The CDR3 length is 16 residues. The trim removed 2 bases at V and 3 bases at J, leaving 9 bases unmatched.

About this clonotype itself: Without the conserved terminal phenylalanine or tryptophan, this CDR3 likely stems from a read error. The chain links TRBV11-1 to TRBJ2-4; 8 bases align to TRBD2. Germline V gene sequence: CDR1 SGHAT, CDR2 FQDESV (reference sequence). The CDR3 consists of 17 residues. The CDR3 sequence: CASSFPGTSESKNTQYL. CDR3 nucleotide sequence: TGTGCCAGCAGCTTTCCCGGGACTAGTGAGAGCAAAAACACTCAGTACCTC.

On this clonotype: The junction departs from germline at one end; a sequencing error may be responsible. This chain uses TRBV5-6 with TRBJ2-1, with TRBD2 matching 10 bases. The CDR3 sequence is 16 residues long. CDR1 is SGHDT, CDR2 YYEEEE, per germline. The DNA for the CDR3 is TGTGCCAGCAGTCCGTCTGGGAGCGGGAGGGACAATGAGCGGTTCTTC. Translated, it gives CASSPSGSGRDNERFF.

Comment on this clonotype: Germline is not matched at one junction end, which may reflect a read error. This rearrangement joins TRBV12-3 or TRBV12-4 to TRBJ2-2; TRBD2 matches 8 bases. This CDR3 has 16 residues. The chain's CDR3 is CASSGRVAGYTREMFF. DNA for the CDR3: TGTGCCAGCAGTGGTCGCGTAGCGGGATATACCAGGGAGATGTTTTTT.

A remark on this clonotype: An end of the junction does not agree with germline; a read error may underlie this. This chain uses TRBV29-1 with TRBJ2-7; TRBD1 agrees at 7 bases. The CDR3 has 13 residues. Germline CDR1 SQVTM, CDR2 ANQGSEA. The CDR3 coding sequence is TGCTGCGTTGCCCCGACAGGGCTCCACGAACAGTGCTTC. Its protein is CCVAPTGLHEQCF.

CDR3 amino acids: CANCLIRGRQETQYF. The CDR3 coding sequence is TGTGCCAACTGCTTAATCAGGGGGCGCCAAGAGACCCAGTACTTC. The chain has TRBV11-2 and TRBJ2-5, with 8 bases aligning to TRBD1. This CDR3 spans 15 amino acids. CDR1 SGHAT and CDR2 FQNNGV come from the germline V gene. With V trimmed by 10 bases and J by 1 base, 11 bases remained unmatched.

A remark on this clonotype: A read error may produce the germline difference seen at one junction end. The chain is built from TRBV4-3 and TRBJ2-5; TRBD2 is a possible D gene (6 bases). Germline CDR1 reads LGHNA; CDR2 reads YSLEER. CDR3 length: 16 residues. The CDR3 DNA reads TGCGCTAGCAGCCAAGGCGAGGGGCGGGAACTAGAGAGCCAGTACTTC. It translates to CASSQGEGRELESQYF.

This clonotype was counted a few times. This clone may be a read error of a much larger clone one base away. The chain employs TRBV13 and TRBJ2-7, with D perhaps TRBD2 (6 bases). From germline, CDR1 is PRHDT and CDR2 FYEKMQ (reference sequence). The CDR3 extends over 14 amino acids. DNA for the CDR3: TGTGCCACCCGTCACCGGGGGAGCTCCTACGAGCTGTACTTC. Encoded protein: CATRHRGSSYELYF.

With respect to this clonotype: In this CDR3 the conserved last residue, phenylalanine or tryptophan, is missing, so a read error is likely. Because the CDR3's place on the DNA is in doubt, the DNA is left out and the CDR3 is given as listed by TCRdb. The CDR3 region is CASSPKAGLVDTQNS. This chain uses TRBV4-2 with TRBJ2-3; the tabulated D call, TRBD2, remains unverified against the DNA. The CDR3 numbers 15 amino acids, ends counted. CDR1 and CDR2 from the germline V gene are LGHNA and YNFKEQ.

About this clonotype: The final CDR3 position lacks the conserved phenylalanine or tryptophan, pointing to a likely read error. Written as DNA, the CDR3 is TGCGCCAGCAGCCAAGATTTTCGCGGGACAGGGACTAGCGGGATCAACTATGAGCAGTTCTTA. Its translation: CASSQDFRGTGTSGINYEQFL. This chain joins TRBV4-3 and TRBJ2-1; 13 bases fit TRBD2. Germline CDR1 is LGHNA and CDR2 is YSLEER. Germline trimming cut 0 bases from V and 8 bases from J; bases unmatched to any gene: 19. CDR3 length: 21 residues.

As for this clonotype: Being one base from a much bigger clone, this may be a read error. The chain joins TRBV5-1 to TRBJ2-7, with D perhaps TRBD1 (6 bases). This CDR3 has 14 amino acids. The V gene lost 4 bases and the J gene lost 5 bases, with 16 bases spanning the gap. Germline V lookup: CDR1 SGHRS, CDR2 YFSETQ. CDR3 amino acids: CASSPDRLTHEQYF. Here the CDR3 DNA reads TGCGCCAGCAGCCCGGACAGACTTACCCACGAGCAGTACTTC.

On this clonotype: A read error may produce the germline difference seen at one junction end. The chain has TRBV6-6 and TRBJ2-7; TRBD1 aligns across 7 bases. The CDR3 spans 15 residues. CDR1 and CDR2 from the germline V gene are MNHNY and SVGAGI (reference sequence). The CDR3 reads CASSPRQGPFYERYF. The CDR3 bases are TGTGCCAGCAGTCCACGACAGGGACCGTTCTACGAGCGGTACTTC.

As to this clonotype: One end of the junction does not line up with germline, which may come from a read error. The chain is built from TRBV6-2 or TRBV6-3 and TRBJ2-7; 7 bases are a match to TRBD2. CDR3 length: 15 residues. Germline V gene lookup returns CDR1 MNHEY and CDR2 SVGEGT. The DNA for the CDR3 is TGTGCCAGCAGTCACTCCCCTAGCGGAGATTACGAGCAGTATTTC. It specifies CASSHSPSGDYEQYF.

As concerns this clonotype: As the CDR3 is not closed by the conserved phenylalanine or tryptophan, this likely results from a read error. The rearrangement uses TRBV6-6 and TRBJ1-1; TRBD1 matches at 9 bases. The CDR3 covers 13 residues. Germline V lookup: CDR1 MNHNY, CDR2 SVGAGI (reference sequence). CDR3 in amino acids: CASSTGGTTEAFY. The CDR3, as DNA: TGTGCTAGCAGCACAGGGGGCACTACTGAAGCTTTCTAT.

The chain links TRBV29-1 to TRBJ2-5; no firm D call. V was trimmed by 1 base and J by 14 bases, leaving 20 bases between them. The CDR3 is made up of 13 amino acids. Germline values: CDR1 SQVTM, CDR2 ANQGSEA. CDR3 coding DNA: TGCAGCGTTGAAGCCTCGGTAGAAGAGATCCACTACTTC. Protein sequence: CSVEASVEEIHYF.

This chain links TRBV5-5 with TRBJ2-1; 8 nucleotides line up with TRBD1. Germline V gene sequence: CDR1 SGHKS, CDR2 YYEKEE (reference sequence). The J segment lost 9 bases and the V segment lost 1 base, leaving 18 bases of the junction unmatched. CDR3 length: 18 residues. The CDR3 DNA sequence: TGTGCCAGCAGCTTGTACGTGTTGATAGGACAGGGTAGCAGTGAGCAGTTCTTC. Protein product: CASSLYVLIGQGSSEQFF.

On this clonotype: One end of the junction is discordant with germline, which a read error may explain. This sequence joins TRBV5-6 and TRBJ2-5; tentative D call: TRBD2 (5 bases). Germline lookup yields CDR1 SGHDT and CDR2 YYEEEE. The CDR3 consists of 14 residues. CDR3 nucleotides: TGTGCCAGCAGCATGGTGGCTAGCCAAGAGACCCAGTATTTC. It encodes CASSMVASQETQYF.

A single count supports this clonotype. A junction end diverges from the germline sequence, so it may reflect a read error. This rearrangement joins TRBV6-1 to TRBJ2-2; D is possibly TRBD2 (5 bases). Germline lookup yields CDR1 MNHNS and CDR2 SASEGT. This CDR3 is built from 14 residues. The CDR3 loop reads CANSYGANTGELFF. DNA for the CDR3: TGTGCCAACAGTTACGGGGCGAACACCGGGGAGCTGTTTTTT.

A single count supports this clonotype. A read error may produce the germline difference seen at one junction end. The chain uses TRBV6-5 and TRBJ2-1; 8 nucleotides line up with TRBD2. The CDR3 sequence is 14 residues long. Germline V gene data show CDR1 as MNHEY and CDR2 as SVGAGI. In DNA, the CDR3 is TGTGCCAGTACCACCGGGACTAGGGACAATAAGCAGTTCTTC. Amino acid sequence: CASTTGTRDNKQFF.

A note on this clonotype: A junction end diverges from the germline sequence, so it may reflect a read error. This sequence joins TRBV11-2 and TRBJ1-2; no firm D call. Germline V gene lookup returns CDR1 SGHAT and CDR2 FQNNGV. The CDR3 length is 13 residues. The CDR3 region is CASSVGKGGGYTF. The CDR3 nucleotides are TGTGCTAGCAGCGTCGGGAAGGGTGGAGGCTACACCTTC. Based on the CDR3 plus reference TRBV11-2 and TRBJ1-2, the full variable domain is EAGVAQSPRYKIIEKRQSVAFWCNPISGHATLYWYQQILGQGPKLLIQFQNNGVVDDSQLPKDRFSAERLKGVDSTLKIQPAKLEDSAVYLCASSVGKGGGYTFGSGTRLTVV.

This clonotype was seen more than once but under ten times. Here the CDR3 DNA reads TGTGCCAGCAGCCCTGGCATCCGGGAGACCCAGTACTTC. This translates into CASSPGIRETQYF. This chain joins TRBV5-6 and TRBJ2-5; no clear D. The CDR3 loop spans 13 amino acids. With 4 bases removed from V and 5 bases from J, the gap between germline ends came to 12 bases. Germline CDR1 reads SGHDT; CDR2 reads YYEEEE.

CDR3 loop: CAIRGHRGPEQYF. CDR3 bases: TGTGCCATCAGAGGACATAGGGGCCCCGAGCAGTACTTC. The chain recombines TRBV10-3 with TRBJ2-7, with a tentative D call TRBD1 (5 bases). The CDR3 is made up of 13 amino acids. Per the germline V gene, CDR1 is ENHRY and CDR2 is SYGVKD. V was shortened by 6 bases and J by 6 bases, with 15 bases between the two germline ends.

Details on this clonotype: One end of the junction varies from germline; a read error may be responsible. V is TRBV10-2 and J is TRBJ2-3; 9 bases line up with TRBD2. Germline CDR1 and CDR2: WSHSY and SAAADI. The CDR3 consists of 17 residues. The DNA for the CDR3 is TGCGCCGACAGTGAGTTACAGGGACTAGCTAGCACAGATACGCGGTATTTT. This codes for CADSELQGLASTDTRYF.

This clonotype was counted between two and nine times. V is TRBV28 and J is TRBJ2-7; 9 nucleotides line up with TRBD2. Germline V gene data show CDR1 as MDHEN and CDR2 as SYDVKM. The ends lost 5 bases at V and 2 bases at J; junction bases unmatched: 1. The CDR3 consists of 13 residues. As DNA, the CDR3 is TGTGCCAGCAGTAGGACTAGCGCCTACGAGCAGTACTTC. Amino acids: CASSRTSAYEQYF.

This clonotype was seen a handful of times. V and J are TRBV4-1 and TRBJ2-7, with D possibly TRBD2 on 6 matching bases. Germline CDR1 and CDR2: MGHRA and YSYEKL. The CDR3 length is 15 residues. Trimming took 0 bases from V and 13 from J, leaving 22 bases between them. This chain's CDR3 is CASSQDKTLAMAQYF. CDR3 in DNA: TGCGCCAGCAGCCAAGATAAGACACTAGCCATGGCGCAATACTTC.

Worth noting for this clonotype: The junction shows a germline mismatch at one end, possibly a read error. V is TRBV12-3 or TRBV12-4 and J is TRBJ2-2, with D perhaps matching TRBD2 (6 bases). CDR3 length: 15 residues. The CDR3 spells CASSLALAGTGELYF. The CDR3 nucleotides read TGTGCCAGTAGTTTAGCACTAGCCGGAACCGGGGAGCTGTATTTT.

Notes on this clonotype: At one end the junction does not follow the germline gene, possibly because of a read error. V usage is TRBV5-8 and J usage is TRBJ2-1, with 8 nucleotides matching TRBD2. In germline, CDR1 is SGHTS, CDR2 YDEGEE. The length of the CDR3 is 16 residues. CDR3 DNA sequence: TGTGTCAGCAGCTTGGGGCTAGCGGGTATGTACAGTGAGCAGTTCTTC. Protein: CVSSLGLAGMYSEQFF.

In regard to this clonotype: Mismatch with germline at one junction end may stem from a read error. The chain joins TRBV4-1 to TRBJ2-2; D possibly corresponds to TRBD2 (5 bases). Germline CDR1 reads MGHRA; CDR2 reads YSYEKL. The CDR3 is made up of 13 amino acids. The CDR3 region has the DNA TGCGCCAGCAGTCACGCCGTAGCCCGGGATCTGTTTTTT. This gives the protein CASSHAVARDLFF.